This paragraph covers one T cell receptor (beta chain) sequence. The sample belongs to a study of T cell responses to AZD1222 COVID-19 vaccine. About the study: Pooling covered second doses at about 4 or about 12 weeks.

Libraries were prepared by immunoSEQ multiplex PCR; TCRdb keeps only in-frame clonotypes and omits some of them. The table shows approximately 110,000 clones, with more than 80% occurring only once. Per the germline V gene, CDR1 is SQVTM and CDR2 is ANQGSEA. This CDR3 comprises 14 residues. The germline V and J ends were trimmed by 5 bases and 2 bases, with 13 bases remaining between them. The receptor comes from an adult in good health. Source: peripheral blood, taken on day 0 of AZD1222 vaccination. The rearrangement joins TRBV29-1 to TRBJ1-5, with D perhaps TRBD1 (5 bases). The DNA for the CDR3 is TGCAGCGTTACAGAAGGCAGGGGCAATCAGCCCCAGCATTTT. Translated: CSVTEGRGNQPQHF. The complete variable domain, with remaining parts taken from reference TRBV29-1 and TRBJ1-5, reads SAVISQKPSRDICQRGTSLTIQCQVDSQVTMMFWYRQQPGQSLTLIATANQGSEATYESGFVIDKFPISRPNLTFSTLTVSNMSPEDSSIYLCSVTEGRGNQPQHFGDGTRLSIL.